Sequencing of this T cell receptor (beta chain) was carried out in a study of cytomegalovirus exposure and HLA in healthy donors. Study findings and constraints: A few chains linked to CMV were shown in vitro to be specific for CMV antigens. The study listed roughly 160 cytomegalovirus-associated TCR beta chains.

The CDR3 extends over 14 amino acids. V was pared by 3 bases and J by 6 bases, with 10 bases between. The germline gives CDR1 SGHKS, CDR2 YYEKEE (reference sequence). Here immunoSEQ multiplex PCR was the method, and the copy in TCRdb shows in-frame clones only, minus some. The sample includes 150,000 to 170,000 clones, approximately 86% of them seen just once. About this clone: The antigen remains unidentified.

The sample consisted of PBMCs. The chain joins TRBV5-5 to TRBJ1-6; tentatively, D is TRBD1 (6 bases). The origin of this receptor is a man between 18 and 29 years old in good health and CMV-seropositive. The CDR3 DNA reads TGTGCCAGCAGCTCGGACAGTTTTAATTCACCCCTCCACTTT. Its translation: CASSSDSFNSPLHF.